This record covers a single T cell receptor (beta chain). Its antigen remains unidentified. This sample is drawn from a study of PD-L1 blockade in urothelial cancer. Across the study: From 2014, patients received atezolizumab, given as 1,200 mg intravenously every 3 weeks. Investigators checked blood 3 weeks (second dose) and 6 weeks after treatment start. A median of approximately 140,000 T cells was found in the blood samples. Study results and caveats: Better survival was predicted by below-median pretreatment blood TCR clonality.

Profiled with immunoSEQ multiplex PCR; TCRdb holds only in-frame clones, not every one. The data show fewer than 90,000 clones, 91% seen once. This sample's time point: peripheral blood 6 weeks after treatment start. The source material was PBMCs, sampled around atezolizumab (anti-PD-L1) treatment. This clonotype originated in a woman older than 75 with urothelial cancer.

CDR3 protein: CASSPGTEHQPQHF. For the CDR3, the DNA is TGCGCCAGCAGCCCCGGGACAGAGCACCAGCCCCAGCATTTT. The chain uses TRBV5-1 and TRBJ1-5; 7 bases line up with TRBD1. The germline V gene encodes CDR1 SGHRS and CDR2 YFSETQ. V lost 4 bases and J lost 7; bases outside the gene matches: 8. This CDR3 has 14 residues.